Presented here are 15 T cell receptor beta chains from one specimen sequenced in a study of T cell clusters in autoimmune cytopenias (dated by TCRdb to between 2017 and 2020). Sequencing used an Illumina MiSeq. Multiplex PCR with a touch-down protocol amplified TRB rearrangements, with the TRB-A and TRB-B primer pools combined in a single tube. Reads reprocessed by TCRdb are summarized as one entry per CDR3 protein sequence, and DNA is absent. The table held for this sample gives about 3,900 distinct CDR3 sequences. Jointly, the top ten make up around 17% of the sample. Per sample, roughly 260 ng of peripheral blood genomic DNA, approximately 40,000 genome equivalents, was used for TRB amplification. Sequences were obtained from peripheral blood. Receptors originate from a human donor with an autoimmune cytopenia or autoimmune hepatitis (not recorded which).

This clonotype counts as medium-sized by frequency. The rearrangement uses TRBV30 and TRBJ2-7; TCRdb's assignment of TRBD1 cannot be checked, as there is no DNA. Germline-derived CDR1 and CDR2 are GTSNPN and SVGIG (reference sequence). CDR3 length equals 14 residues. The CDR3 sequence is CAWSRTGTFYEQYF.

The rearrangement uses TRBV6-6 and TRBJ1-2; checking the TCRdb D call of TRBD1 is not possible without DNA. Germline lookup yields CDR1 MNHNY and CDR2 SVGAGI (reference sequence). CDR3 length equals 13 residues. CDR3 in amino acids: CASSSNRDYGYTF.

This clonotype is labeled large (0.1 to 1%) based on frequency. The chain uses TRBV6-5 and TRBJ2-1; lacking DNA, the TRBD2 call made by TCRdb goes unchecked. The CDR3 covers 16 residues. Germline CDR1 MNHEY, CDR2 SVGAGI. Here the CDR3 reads CASSLLAGGSYNEQFF.

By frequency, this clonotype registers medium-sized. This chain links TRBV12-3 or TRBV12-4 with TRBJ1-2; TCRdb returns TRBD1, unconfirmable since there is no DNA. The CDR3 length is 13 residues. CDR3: CASSADSTYGYTF.

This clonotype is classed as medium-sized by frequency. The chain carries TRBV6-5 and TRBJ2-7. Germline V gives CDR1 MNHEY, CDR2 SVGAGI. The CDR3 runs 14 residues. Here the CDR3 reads CASSYHRGPYEQYF.

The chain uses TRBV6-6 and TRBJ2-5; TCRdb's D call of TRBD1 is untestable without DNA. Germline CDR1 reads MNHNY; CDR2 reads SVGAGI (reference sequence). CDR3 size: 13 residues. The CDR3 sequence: CASKPGQQETQYF.

This CDR3 reads CASSWLREEGQETQYF. The V and J genes are TRBV12-3 or TRBV12-4 and TRBJ2-5; checking the TCRdb D call of TRBD2 is not possible without DNA. The CDR3 is made up of 16 amino acids.

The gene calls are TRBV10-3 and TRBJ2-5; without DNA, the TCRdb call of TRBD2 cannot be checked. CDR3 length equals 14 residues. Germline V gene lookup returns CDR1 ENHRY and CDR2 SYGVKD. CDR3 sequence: CAISDSGGQETQYF.

The CDR3 loop is CASSPRDKPTGELFF. The V call is TRBV5-6, the J call TRBJ2-2; TCRdb designates TRBD1, a call that cannot be tested without DNA. Germline V CDR1 and CDR2: SGHDT, YYEEEE. This CDR3 is 15 amino acids long.

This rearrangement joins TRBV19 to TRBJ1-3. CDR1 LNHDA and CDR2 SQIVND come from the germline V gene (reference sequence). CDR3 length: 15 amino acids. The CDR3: CASSTGLSAGNTIYF.

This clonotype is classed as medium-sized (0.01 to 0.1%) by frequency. The CDR3 spells CASSEPHRSLETQYF. V is TRBV6-5 and J is TRBJ2-5. Germline CDR1 MNHEY, CDR2 SVGAGI. This CDR3 has 15 amino acids.

The CDR3 protein is CASSQLQGAGTDTQYF. The chain links TRBV4-2 to TRBJ2-3; TCRdb proposes TRBD1, but this gene call is untestable without DNA. CDR3 size: 16 residues. Germline V gene lookup returns CDR1 LGHNA and CDR2 YNFKEQ.

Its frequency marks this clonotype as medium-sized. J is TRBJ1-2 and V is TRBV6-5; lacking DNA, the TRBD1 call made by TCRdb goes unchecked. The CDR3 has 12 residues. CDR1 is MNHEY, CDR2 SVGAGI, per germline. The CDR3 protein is CASARGFGGYTF.

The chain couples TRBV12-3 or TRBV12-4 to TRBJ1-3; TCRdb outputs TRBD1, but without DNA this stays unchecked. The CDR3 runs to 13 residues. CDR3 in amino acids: CAFARGTGNTIYF.

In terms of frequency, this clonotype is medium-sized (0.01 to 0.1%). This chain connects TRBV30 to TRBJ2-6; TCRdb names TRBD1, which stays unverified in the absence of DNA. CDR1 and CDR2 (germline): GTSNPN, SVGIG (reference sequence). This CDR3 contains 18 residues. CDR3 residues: CAWSVRDRHISGANVLTF.